A selection of T cell receptor beta chains follows, all from one sample in a study of tumor and adjacent non-tumor tissue in lung cancer. Using its own MiXCR run on the multiplex PCR reads, TCRdb lists one record per CDR3 protein. This sample has some 99,000 distinct CDR3 sequences, with 50% to 70% found just once. Specimen: distant non-tumor lung tissue. These receptors were taken from a man in his 60s with non-small cell lung cancer. CDR3s include the opening cysteine and the closing phenylalanine or tryptophan.

j_call	v_call	cdr3_aa
TRBJ2-5	TRBV4-2	CASSQDASGETQYF
TRBJ2-1	TRBV20-1	CSASSGRQGNEQFF
TRBJ2-3	TRBV11-3	CASSPLTGDTQCF
TRBJ1-2	TRBV4-3	CASSRGAGNYGYTF
TRBJ2-2	TRBV19	CASCPNQNTGELFF
TRBJ2-1	TRBV4-1	CASSHQAGGLYNEQFF
TRBJ1-5	TRBV7-9	CASSLEDTDQPQHF
TRBJ2-7	TRBV6-6	CASRNIRVVRYEQYF
TRBJ2-5	TRBV5-1	CAISRSGDDQYF
TRBJ2-3	TRBV12-3/TRBV12-4	CASSLHGVDTQYF
TRBJ1-5	TRBV11-2	CASSSGNQPQHF
TRBJ2-2	TRBV12-3/TRBV12-4	CASSVDTGELFF
TRBJ2-2	TRBV11-3	CANSLRVRAWELFF
TRBJ2-3	TRBV20-1	CSARDGWGNTDTQYF
TRBJ1-6	TRBV5-6	CASSPNFNSPLHF
TRBJ2-3	TRBV7-9	CASSSEEAGPPWDMQYF
TRBJ2-5	TRBV4-1	CASSQMGETQYF
TRBJ2-3	TRBV4-3	CASSQEVPSGRATDTQYF
TRBJ1-2	TRBV29-1	CSVDSDRNYGHTF
TRBJ2-3	TRBV15	CATSRDLASSTDTQYF
TRBJ1-4	TRBV4-1	CASSQGELLFF
TRBJ1-1	TRBV29-1	CSVVEEPLNTEAFF
TRBJ2-1	TRBV5-4	CAGSYGTSGKGEQFF
TRBJ2-1	TRBV11-3	CASRPTTTSTDQFF
TRBJ2-5	TRBV11-2	CASSLGSGGRQENQYF
TRBJ1-3	TRBV14	CASSPDRQGPGNTIYF
TRBJ2-7	TRBV28	CAGSSVYEQYF
TRBJ2-5	TRBV4-1	CANSQGHGQGEETQYF
TRBJ2-7	TRBV5-4	CASSPTGGGTYEQYF
TRBJ2-7	TRBV12-5	CASRPPGTGTYEQYF
TRBJ2-1	TRBV5-6	CVSSQLGGSPYNEQFF
TRBJ2-1	TRBV7-8	CASSLGGVVHEQFF
TRBJ1-1	TRBV12-3/TRBV12-4	CASSRMNTEAFF
TRBJ1-2	TRBV6-2/TRBV6-3	CVAYKMGDGYTF
TRBJ2-7	TRBV6-5	CASSPPLDYGYELYF
TRBJ1-1	TRBV19	CASSPRTVNTEAFF
TRBJ2-1	TRBV12-3/TRBV12-4	CSSSLEPANEQFF
TRBJ2-3	TRBV11-2	CAGSLFVATSGMRVTDTPYF
TRBJ1-6	TRBV7-9	CASSSTGNSPLHF
TRBJ2-5	TRBV12-3/TRBV12-4	CASSQGGTGNGETQYF
TRBJ1-2	TRBV20-1	CSAPEGNYGYTF
TRBJ2-2	TRBV11-3	CTSSPTGTGDEELLF
TRBJ1-2	TRBV4-1	CASSLSGDGYTF
TRBJ2-7	TRBV6-1	CASSLGTNGSEQHF
TRBJ2-6	TRBV6-6	CASRPGLASGANVLTF
TRBJ2-5	TRBV29-1	CSVLGAGETQYF
TRBJ2-1	TRBV7-9	CGSNLVPGGSSYNEQFF
TRBJ2-1	TRBV28	CANPPAGTGVTDEQFF
TRBJ1-1	TRBV20-1	CSATADNMNTEAFF
TRBJ2-7	TRBV29-1	CSVLDGRRQYF
TRBJ2-7	TRBV7-8	CASSRTSGRALSSYEQYF
TRBJ1-6	TRBV12-3/TRBV12-4	CATRGGTGDSPLHF
TRBJ2-1	TRBV12-3/TRBV12-4	CASSQLGQPYGEQFF
TRBJ1-6	TRBV20-1	CSARDRGRNSPLHF
TRBJ2-2	TRBV24-1	CATRTSGNIGELFF
TRBJ2-2	TRBV5-1	CASSFQALNTGELFF
TRBJ1-1	TRBV6-5	CASSHRDGAEAFF